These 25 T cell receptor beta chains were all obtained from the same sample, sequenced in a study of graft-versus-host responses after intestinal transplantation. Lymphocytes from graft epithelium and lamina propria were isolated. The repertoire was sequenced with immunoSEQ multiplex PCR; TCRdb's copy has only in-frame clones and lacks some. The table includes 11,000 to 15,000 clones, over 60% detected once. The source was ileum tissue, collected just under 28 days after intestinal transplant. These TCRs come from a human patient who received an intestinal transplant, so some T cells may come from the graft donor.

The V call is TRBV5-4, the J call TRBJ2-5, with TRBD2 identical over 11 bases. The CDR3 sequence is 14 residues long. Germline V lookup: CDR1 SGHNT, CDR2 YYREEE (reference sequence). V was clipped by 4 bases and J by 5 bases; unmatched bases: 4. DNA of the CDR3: TGTGCCAGCAGCATTCGGACTAGCGGGGAGACCCAGTACTTC. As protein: CASSIRTSGETQYF.

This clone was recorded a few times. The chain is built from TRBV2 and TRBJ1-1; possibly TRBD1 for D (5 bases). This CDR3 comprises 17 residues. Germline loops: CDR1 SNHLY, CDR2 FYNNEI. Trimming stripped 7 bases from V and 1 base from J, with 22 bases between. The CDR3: CASNWPGEEYRNTEAFF. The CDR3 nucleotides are TGTGCCAGCAACTGGCCGGGGGAAGAATATAGGAACACTGAAGCTTTCTTT.

CDR3 coding DNA: TGCGCCAGCAGCCAAGATGTCCAGGGGGACCCTATTTCGGGCTACACCTTC. This translates into CASSQDVQGDPISGYTF. The chain carries TRBV4-3 and TRBJ1-2, with TRBD1 matching over 7 bases. V dropped 0 bases and J dropped 8; count of bases not matched to a gene: 15. Germline values: CDR1 LGHNA, CDR2 YSLEER. The CDR3 loop spans 17 amino acids.

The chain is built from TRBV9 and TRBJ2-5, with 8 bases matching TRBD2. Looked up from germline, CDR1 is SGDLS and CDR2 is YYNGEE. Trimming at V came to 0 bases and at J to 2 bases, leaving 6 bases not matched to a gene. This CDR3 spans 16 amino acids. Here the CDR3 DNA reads TGTGCCAGCAGCGTAGGAGCGGGGGCGGGGCAAGAGACCCAGTACTTC. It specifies CASSVGAGAGQETQYF. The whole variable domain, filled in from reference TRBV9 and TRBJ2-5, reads DSGVTQTPKHLITATGQRVTLRCSPRSGDLSVYWYQQSLDQGLQFLIQYYNGEERAKGNILERFSAQQFPDLHSELNLSSLELGDSALYFCASSVGAGAGQETQYFGPGTRLLVL.

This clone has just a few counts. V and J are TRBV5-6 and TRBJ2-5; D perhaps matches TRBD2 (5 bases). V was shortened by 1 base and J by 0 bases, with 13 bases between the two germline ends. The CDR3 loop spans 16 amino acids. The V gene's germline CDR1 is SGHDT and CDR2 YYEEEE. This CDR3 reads CASSLLGLGNQETQYF. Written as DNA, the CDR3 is TGTGCCAGCAGCTTGTTAGGACTGGGCAACCAAGAGACCCAGTACTTC.

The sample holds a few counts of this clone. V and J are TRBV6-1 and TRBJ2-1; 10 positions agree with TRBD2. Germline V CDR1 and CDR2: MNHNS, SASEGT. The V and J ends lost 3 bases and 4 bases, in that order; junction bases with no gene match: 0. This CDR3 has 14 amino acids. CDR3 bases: TGTGCCAGCAGTGATAGCGGGGGGTACAATGAGCAGTTCTTC. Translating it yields CASSDSGGYNEQFF.

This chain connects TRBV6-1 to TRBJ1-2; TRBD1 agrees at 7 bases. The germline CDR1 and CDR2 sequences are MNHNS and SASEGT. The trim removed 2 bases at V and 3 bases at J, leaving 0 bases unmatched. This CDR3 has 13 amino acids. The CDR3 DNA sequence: TGTGCCAGCAGTGAAACAGGGGACTATGGCTACACCTTC. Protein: CASSETGDYGYTF.

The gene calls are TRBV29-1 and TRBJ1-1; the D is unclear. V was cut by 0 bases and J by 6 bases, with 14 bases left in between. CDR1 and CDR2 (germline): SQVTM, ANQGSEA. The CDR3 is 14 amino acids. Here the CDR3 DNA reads TGCAGCGTTGAAGATATCAACCGGAGCTCTGAAGCTTTCTTT. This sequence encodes CSVEDINRSSEAFF.

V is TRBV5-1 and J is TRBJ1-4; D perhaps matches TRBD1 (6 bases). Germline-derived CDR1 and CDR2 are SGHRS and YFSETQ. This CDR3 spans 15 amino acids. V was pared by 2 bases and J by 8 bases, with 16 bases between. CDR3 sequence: CASSLGDIKGEKLFF. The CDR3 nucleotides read TGCGCCAGCAGCTTAGGGGACATCAAAGGAGAAAAACTGTTTTTT.

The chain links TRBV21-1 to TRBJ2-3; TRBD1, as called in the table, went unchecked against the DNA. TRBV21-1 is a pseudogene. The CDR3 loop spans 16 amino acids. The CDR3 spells CASSSTSGGWKDTQYF. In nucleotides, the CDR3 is TGTGCCAGCAGCTCAACATCAGGGGGCTGGAAAGATACGCAGTATTTT.

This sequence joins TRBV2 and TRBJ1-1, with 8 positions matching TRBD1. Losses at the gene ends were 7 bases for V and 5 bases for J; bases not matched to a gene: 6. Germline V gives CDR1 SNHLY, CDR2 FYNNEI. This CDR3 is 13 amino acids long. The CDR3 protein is CASKLDRETEAFF. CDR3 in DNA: TGTGCCAGCAAGTTGGACAGGGAGACTGAAGCTTTCTTT. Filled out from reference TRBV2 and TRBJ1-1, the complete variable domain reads EPEVTQTPSHQVTQMGQEVILRCVPISNHLYFYWYRQILGQKVEFLVSFYNNEISEKSEIFDDQFSVERPDGSNFTLKIRSTKLEDSAMYFCASKLDRETEAFFGQGTRLTVV.

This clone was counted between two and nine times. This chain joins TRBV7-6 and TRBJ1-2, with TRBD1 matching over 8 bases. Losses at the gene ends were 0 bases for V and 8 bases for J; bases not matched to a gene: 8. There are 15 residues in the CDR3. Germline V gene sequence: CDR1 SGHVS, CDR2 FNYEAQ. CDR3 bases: TGTGCCAGCAGCTTAGCGGAGGGGACAGGCGAGGGCTACACCTTC. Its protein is CASSLAEGTGEGYTF.

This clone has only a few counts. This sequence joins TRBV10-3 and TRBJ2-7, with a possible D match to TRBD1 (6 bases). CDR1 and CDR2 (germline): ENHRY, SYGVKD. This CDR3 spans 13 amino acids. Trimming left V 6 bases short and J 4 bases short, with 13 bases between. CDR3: CAIRVRTAYEQYV. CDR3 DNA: TGTGCCATCAGAGTGAGGACAGCTTACGAGCAGTACGTC.

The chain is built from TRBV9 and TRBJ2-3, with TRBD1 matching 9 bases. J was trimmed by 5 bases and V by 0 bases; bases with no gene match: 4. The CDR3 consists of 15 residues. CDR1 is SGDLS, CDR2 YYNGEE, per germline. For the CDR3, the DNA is TGTGCCAGCAGCGTAGGGGACAGGGTTGGAGATACGCAGTATTTT. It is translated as CASSVGDRVGDTQYF.

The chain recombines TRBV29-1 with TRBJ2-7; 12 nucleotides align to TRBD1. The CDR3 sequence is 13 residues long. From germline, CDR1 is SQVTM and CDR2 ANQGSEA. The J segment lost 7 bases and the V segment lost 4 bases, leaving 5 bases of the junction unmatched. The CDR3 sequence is CSVAGDRGREQYV. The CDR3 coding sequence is TGCAGCGTTGCAGGGGACAGGGGGCGTGAGCAGTACGTC.

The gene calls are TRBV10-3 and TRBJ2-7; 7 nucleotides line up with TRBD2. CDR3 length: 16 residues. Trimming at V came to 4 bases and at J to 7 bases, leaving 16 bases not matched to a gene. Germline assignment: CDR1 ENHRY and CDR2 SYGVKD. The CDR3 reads CAISASGGTTFGEQYF. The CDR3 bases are TGTGCCATCAGTGCCTCGGGAGGAACAACCTTCGGGGAGCAGTACTTC.

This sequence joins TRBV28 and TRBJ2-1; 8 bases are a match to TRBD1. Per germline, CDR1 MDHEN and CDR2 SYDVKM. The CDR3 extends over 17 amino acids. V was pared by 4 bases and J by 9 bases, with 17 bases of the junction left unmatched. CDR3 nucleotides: TGTGCCAGCAGTTCGTTACAGGGGGAAGGGGATAACAGTGAGCAGTTCTTC. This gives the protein CASSSLQGEGDNSEQFF.

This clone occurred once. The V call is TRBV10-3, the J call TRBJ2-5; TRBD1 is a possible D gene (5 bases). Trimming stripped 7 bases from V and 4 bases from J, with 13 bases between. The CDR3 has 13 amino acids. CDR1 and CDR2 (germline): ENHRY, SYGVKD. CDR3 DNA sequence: TGTGCCATCAAGGGGCTAGGCGGAGAGACCCAGTACTTC. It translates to CAIKGLGGETQYF.

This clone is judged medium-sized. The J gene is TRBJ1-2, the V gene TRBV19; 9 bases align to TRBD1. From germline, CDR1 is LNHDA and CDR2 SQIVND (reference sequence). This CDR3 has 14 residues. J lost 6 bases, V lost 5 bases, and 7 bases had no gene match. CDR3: CASSLRDREHGYTF. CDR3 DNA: TGTGCCAGTAGTCTCCGGGACAGGGAGCATGGCTACACCTTC.

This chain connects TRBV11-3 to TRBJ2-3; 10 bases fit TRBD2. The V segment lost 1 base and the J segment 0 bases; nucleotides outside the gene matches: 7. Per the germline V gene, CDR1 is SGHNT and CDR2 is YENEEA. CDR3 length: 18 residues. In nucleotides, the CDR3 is TGTGCCAGCAGCTTAGGAGCGCTAGCGGGGGCTAGCACAGATACGCAGTATTTT. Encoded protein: CASSLGALAGASTDTQYF.

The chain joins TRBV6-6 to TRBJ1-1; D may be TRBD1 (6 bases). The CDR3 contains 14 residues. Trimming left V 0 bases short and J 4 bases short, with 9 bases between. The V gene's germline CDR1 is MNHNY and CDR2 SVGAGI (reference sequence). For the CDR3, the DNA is TGTGCCAGCAGTTACTCGGACAGAATCACTGAAGCTTTCTTT. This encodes CASSYSDRITEAFF.

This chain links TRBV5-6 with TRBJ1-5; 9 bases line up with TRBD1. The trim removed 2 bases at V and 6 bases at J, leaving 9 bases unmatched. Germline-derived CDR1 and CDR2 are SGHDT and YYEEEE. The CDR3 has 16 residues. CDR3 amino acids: CASSLNRDRVIQPQHF. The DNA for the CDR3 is TGTGCCAGCAGCTTAAACCGGGACAGGGTGATTCAGCCCCAGCATTTT. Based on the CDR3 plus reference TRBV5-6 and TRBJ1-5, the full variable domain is DAGVTQSPTHLIKTRGQQVTLRCSPKSGHDTVSWYQQALGQGPQFIFQYYEEEERQRGNFPDRFSGHQFPNYSSELNVNALLLGDSALYLCASSLNRDRVIQPQHFGDGTRLSIL.

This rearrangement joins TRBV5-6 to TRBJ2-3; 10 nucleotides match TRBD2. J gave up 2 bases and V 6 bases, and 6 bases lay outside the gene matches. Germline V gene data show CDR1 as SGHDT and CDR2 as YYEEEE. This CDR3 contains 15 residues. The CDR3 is CASIQLAGYTDTQYF. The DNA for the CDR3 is TGTGCCAGCATACAACTAGCGGGGTACACAGATACGCAGTATTTT.

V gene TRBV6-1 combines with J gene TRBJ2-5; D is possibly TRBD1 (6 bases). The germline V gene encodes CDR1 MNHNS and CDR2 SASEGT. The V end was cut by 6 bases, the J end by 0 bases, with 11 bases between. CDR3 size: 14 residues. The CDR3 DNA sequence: TGTGCCAGCAGCGCTGACAGGTACCAAGAGACCCAGTACTTC. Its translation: CASSADRYQETQYF.

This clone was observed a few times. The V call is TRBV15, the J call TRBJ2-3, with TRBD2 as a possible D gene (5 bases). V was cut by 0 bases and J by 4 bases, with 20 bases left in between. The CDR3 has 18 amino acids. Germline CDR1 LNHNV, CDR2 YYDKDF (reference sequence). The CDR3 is CATSRDLSWEITADTQYF. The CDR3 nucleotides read TGTGCCACCAGCAGAGATCTTAGTTGGGAGATCACAGCAGATACGCAGTATTTT.